Described below is a single TCR beta chain sequence and its context. What it recognizes is unknown. Germline loops: CDR1 SGHTA, CDR2 FQGNSA. The CDR3 extends over 12 amino acids. With 4 bases removed from V and 2 bases from J, the gap between germline ends came to 6 bases. The sample is drawn from a study of cytomegalovirus exposure and HLA in healthy donors. General observations from the study: There were three CMV-associated chains whose specificity for CMV antigens was confirmed in vitro. In an earlier analysis, in 620 or so donors, most V segments appeared productive either ~87% or ~30% of the time. A later analysis appeared to link common viral pathogens to several of the most significant clusters. A later analysis showed TCR association rates differing by HLA locus, peaking at DRB1 and lowest at HLA-C.

Primers: 60 Vbeta forward and 13 Jbeta reverse. TCRdb keeps only in-frame clones here, not all; method: immunoSEQ multiplex PCR. Of 190,000 or so clones in the sample, roughly 80% are singletons; the top ten hold about 1.6%. The rearrangement links TRBV7-2 to TRBJ2-7; D not certain. This sequence was found in a man in his fifties in good health and CMV-seronegative. Sequencing used PBMCs. The CDR3 sequence: CASSSSPYEQYF. In DNA, the CDR3 is TGTGCCAGCAGCTCCTCCCCCTACGAGCAGTACTTC.